Given below is one T cell receptor beta chain in context. This sample was taken from a study of control samples from healthy donors and cancer patients. The germline V gene encodes CDR1 ENHRY and CDR2 SYGVKD. The V and J ends lost 6 bases and 4 bases, in that order; junction bases with no gene match: 9. The CDR3 has 14 residues. Sequenced by immunoSEQ multiplex PCR; TCRdb stores in-frame clones only, minus some. The table records around 20,000 clones, around 83% of them present only once. This rearrangement joins TRBV10-3 to TRBJ2-7, with 7 bases identical to TRBD1. Sequences were obtained from PBMCs. The TCR sequence derives from an elderly man with head and neck cancer. This chain's CDR3 is CAIRAGTAVYEQYF. The CDR3, as DNA: TGTGCCATCAGGGCCGGGACAGCTGTATACGAGCAGTACTTC.